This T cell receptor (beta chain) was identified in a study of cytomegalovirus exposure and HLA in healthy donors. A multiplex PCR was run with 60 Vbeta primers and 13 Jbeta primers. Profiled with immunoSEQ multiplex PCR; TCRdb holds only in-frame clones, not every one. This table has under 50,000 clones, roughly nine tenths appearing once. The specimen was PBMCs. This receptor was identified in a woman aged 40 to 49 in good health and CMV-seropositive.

The CDR3 coding sequence is TGTGCCAGCAGCCCAGGACAGGGAGGATTCACTGAAGCTTTCTTT. Protein product: CASSPGQGGFTEAFF. The chain uses TRBV7-9 and TRBJ1-1, with 8 bases identical to TRBD1. Germline-derived CDR1 and CDR2 are SEHNR and FQNEAQ (reference sequence). After removal of 5 bases from V and 4 bases from J, the junction contained 9 bases not matched to a gene. The length of the CDR3 is 15 residues.